The subject of this entry is one T cell receptor beta chain. The CDR3 loop spans 15 amino acids. V lost 6 bases, J lost 6 bases, and 7 bases stayed unmatched. CDR1 and CDR2 from the germline V gene are MNHEY and SVGAGI. The data were taken from a study of blood T cell repertoires in COVID-19. Study background: Both acute and convalescent COVID-19 samples were obtained from the United States, Italy and Spain. Sources were T cells, B-cell-depleted T cells, or PBMCs; the material itself was cDNA or gDNA.

Authors' data handling: Amplified reference gene primers provided the basis for estimating nucleated cell counts. Clones were sequenced by immunoSEQ multiplex PCR, and TCRdb holds only the in-frame ones, with some missing. The DNA gave D and trimming, while V, J and clone size come from that table. The sample includes about 68,000 clones, approximately 90% seen only once; the top ten take about 8%. The genes are TRBV6-5 and TRBJ2-1, with TRBD2 identical over 11 bases. The TCR originated in a man aged 30 to 45 with acute or convalescent COVID-19. The source material was peripheral blood. CDR3 region: CASRVTSGGGNEQFF. CDR3 DNA: TGTGCCAGCAGAGTTACTAGCGGGGGTGGCAATGAGCAGTTCTTC.